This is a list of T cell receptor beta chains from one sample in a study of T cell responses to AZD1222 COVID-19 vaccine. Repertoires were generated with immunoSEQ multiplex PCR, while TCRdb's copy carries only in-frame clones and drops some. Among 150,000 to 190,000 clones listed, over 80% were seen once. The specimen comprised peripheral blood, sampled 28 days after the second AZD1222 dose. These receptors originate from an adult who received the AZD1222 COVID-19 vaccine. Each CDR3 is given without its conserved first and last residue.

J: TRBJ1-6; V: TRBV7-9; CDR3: ASSFGGYNSPLH
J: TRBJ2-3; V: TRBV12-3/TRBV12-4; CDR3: ASSLLGDTQY
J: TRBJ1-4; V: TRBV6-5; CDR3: ASRSGTTNEKLF
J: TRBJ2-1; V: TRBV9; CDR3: ASSAGGTSGSEQF
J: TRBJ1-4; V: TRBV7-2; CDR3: ASSLGATNEKLF
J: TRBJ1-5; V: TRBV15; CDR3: ATSREPSGNQPQH
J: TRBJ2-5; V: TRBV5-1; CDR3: ASSLAGAETQY
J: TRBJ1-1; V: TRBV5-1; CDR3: ASSLSGVMNTEAF
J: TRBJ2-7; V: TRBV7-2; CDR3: ASSLDFSRSEQY
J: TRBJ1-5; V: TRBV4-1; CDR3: ASSQWPRGDSNQPQH
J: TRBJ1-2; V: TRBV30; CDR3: AWMRGQGNYGYT
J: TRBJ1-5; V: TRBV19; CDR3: ASSMSQGYQPQH
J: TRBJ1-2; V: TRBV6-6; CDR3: ASSYSGGYGYT
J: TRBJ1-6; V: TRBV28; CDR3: ASIRGQGARALH
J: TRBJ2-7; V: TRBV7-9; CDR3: ASSLAGTSGD
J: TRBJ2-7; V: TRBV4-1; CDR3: ASRKSPVLDYEQY
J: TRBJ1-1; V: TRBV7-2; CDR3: ASSPRRSRDTEAF
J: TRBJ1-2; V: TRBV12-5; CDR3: ASALVTQGAYGYT
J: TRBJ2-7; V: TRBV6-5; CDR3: ASKGTGGAYEQY
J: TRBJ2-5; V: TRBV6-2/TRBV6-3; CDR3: ASSYSSRGRVETQY
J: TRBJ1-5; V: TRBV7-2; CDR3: ASSLDRGNQPQH
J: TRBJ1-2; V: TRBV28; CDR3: ASSPRDSPRGYGYT
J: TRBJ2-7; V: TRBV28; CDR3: ASSLGRVGYEQY
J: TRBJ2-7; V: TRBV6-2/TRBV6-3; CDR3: ASSLAESYEQY
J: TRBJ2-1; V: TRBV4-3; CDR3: ASSQEEGAASSYNEQF